Below are 30 T cell receptor beta chains sequenced from a single sample in a study of blood T cells in healthy people across ages. The authors ran a second PCR of roughly 6 to 12 cycles using a sample-barcoded 5' primer and a J-beta primer mix. TCRdb reanalysed the 5' RACE reads using MiXCR and keeps one entry per CDR3 protein. The table has more than 1 million distinct CDR3 sequences, 40% to 55% seen once; the top ten hold 15% to 20%. The sequenced sample consisted of blood. The receptors come from a woman between 55 and 75 years old in good health.

The V and J genes are TRBV9 and TRBJ2-1; 7 bases line up with TRBD2. The J call may be faulty, since TRBJ2-7 better matches the DNA end. The CDR3 contains 16 residues. The V gene's germline CDR1 is SGDLS and CDR2 YYNGEE. The CDR3 DNA is TGTGCCAGCAGCGTAGGGTGGGAGGGGTCCTACAATGAGCAGTACTTC. It is translated as CASSVGWEGSYNEQYF.

DNA of the CDR3: TGTGCCAGCACCGGGGGGAAGCGCTTCACAGATACGCAGTATTTT. As protein: CASTGGKRFTDTQYF. The chain joins TRBV6-1 to TRBJ2-3, with 7 nucleotides matching TRBD2. Looked up from germline, CDR1 is MNHNS and CDR2 is SASEGT. J was trimmed by 2 bases and V by 7 bases; bases with no gene match: 9. There are 15 residues in the CDR3.

This clonotype was picked up a small number of times. The CDR3: CASSPSAQGAYEQYF. As DNA, the CDR3 is TGTGCCAGCAGTCCCTCCGCCCAGGGGGCCTACGAGCAGTACTTC. V and J are TRBV27 and TRBJ2-7, with TRBD1 matching 7 bases. The V gene end was trimmed by 5 bases and the J gene end by 2 bases; junction bases not matched to a gene: 9. The length of the CDR3 is 15 residues. Germline V gene data show CDR1 as MNHEY and CDR2 as SMNVEV (reference sequence).

This clonotype turned up a few times. The chain joins TRBV12-3 or TRBV12-4 to TRBJ2-4; 9 bases line up with TRBD1. The CDR3 sequence is 15 residues long. V trimming: 1 base; J trimming: 13 bases; junction bases outside the gene matches: 11. CDR3 amino acids: CASSLGGGTGREQYF. The DNA of the CDR3 is TGTGCCAGCAGTTTAGGCGGAGGGACAGGGAGGGAGCAGTACTTC.

The chain has TRBV20-1 and TRBJ2-6, with D perhaps TRBD1 (5 bases). The CDR3 has 18 amino acids. Trimming shortened V by 6 bases and J by 0 bases, and 21 bases separated the two germline ends. Germline V lookup: CDR1 DFQATT, CDR2 SNEGSKA (reference sequence). DNA of the CDR3: TGCAGTGCGCCAAACAGGAGACCCATCAGCTCTGGGGCCAACGTCCTGACTTTC. This translates into CSAPNRRPISSGANVLTF.

The V gene is TRBV4-2, the J gene TRBJ2-1; D unresolved. The CDR3 is made up of 16 amino acids. Germline V gene sequence: CDR1 LGHNA, CDR2 YNFKEQ. The V end lost 1 base, the J end lost 0 bases, and 10 bases lay between the germline ends. This chain's CDR3 is CASSQGRLSSYNEQFF. CDR3 DNA sequence: TGTGCCAGCAGCCAAGGACGACTTAGCTCCTACAATGAGCAGTTCTTC.

The J gene is TRBJ2-3, the V gene TRBV27, with D unresolved. V was trimmed by 2 bases and J by 0 bases, leaving 12 bases between them. Germline loops: CDR1 MNHEY, CDR2 SMNVEV (reference sequence). This CDR3 is built from 16 residues. CDR3 DNA: TGTGCCAGCAGTTTAAGGTCGCGGATTAGCACAGATACGCAGTATTTT. Encoded protein: CASSLRSRISTDTQYF.

V usage is TRBV7-8 and J usage is TRBJ2-7, with 13 positions matching TRBD2. Trimming removed 6 bases from V and 4 bases from J; junction bases left unmatched: 9. The length of the CDR3 is 16 residues. The germline V gene has CDR1 SGHVS and CDR2 FQNEAQ. The CDR3 loop is CASSRTSGSRTYEQYF. The CDR3 nucleotides are TGTGCCAGCAGTCGGACTAGCGGGAGTCGAACGTACGAGCAGTACTTC.

This clonotype was detected a few times. V is TRBV20-1 and J is TRBJ2-7, with TRBD2 matching 10 bases. Germline V lookup: CDR1 DFQATT, CDR2 SNEGSKA (reference sequence). V was pared by 5 bases and J by 3 bases, with 1 base of the junction left unmatched. This CDR3 region has 12 residues. CDR3 sequence: CSAWTSGYEQYF. The CDR3 coding sequence is TGCAGTGCTTGGACTAGCGGCTACGAGCAGTACTTC.

The V gene is TRBV24-1, the J gene TRBJ2-1, with 7 bases that match TRBD1. J gave up 11 bases and V 2 bases, and 8 bases lay outside the gene matches. Germline-derived CDR1 and CDR2 are KGHDR and SFDVKD. The CDR3 has 14 amino acids. The CDR3 protein is CATSDSGQTHKQFF. The DNA for the CDR3 is TGTGCCACCAGTGATTCGGGACAGACCCACAAGCAGTTCTTC.

This clonotype was seen many times. The rearrangement uses TRBV13 and TRBJ2-7; 10 bases fit TRBD2. CDR1 is PRHDT and CDR2 is FYEKMQ in the germline V gene (reference sequence). The CDR3 spans 15 residues. The ends lost 5 bases at V and 0 bases at J; junction bases unmatched: 4. Written as DNA, the CDR3 is TGTGCCAGCAGCCCCGGACTAGCGGACTCCTACGAGCAGTACTTC. This gives the protein CASSPGLADSYEQYF.

This clonotype was counted at least ten times. J is TRBJ2-7 and V is TRBV4-1, with TRBD2 identical over 10 bases. Trimming removed 5 bases from V and 4 bases from J; junction bases left unmatched: 8. Germline V gives CDR1 MGHRA, CDR2 YSYEKL. The CDR3 extends over 15 amino acids. This CDR3 is CASSTRAGGNYEQYF. DNA of the CDR3: TGCGCCAGCAGCACACGAGCGGGAGGGAATTACGAGCAGTACTTC.

The gene calls are TRBV7-9 and TRBJ2-1; 13 bases map to TRBD2. The V gene end was trimmed by 3 bases and the J gene end by 11 bases; junction bases not matched to a gene: 7. Germline V gives CDR1 SEHNR, CDR2 FQNEAQ (reference sequence). CDR3 length: 15 residues. CDR3 nucleotides: TGTGCCAGCAGCTTGGGACTAGCGGGACCCCATAAGCAGTTCTTC. Protein: CASSLGLAGPHKQFF.

In this sample, this clonotype turned up a few times. V usage is TRBV10-2 and J usage is TRBJ2-6, with D hard to call. Trimming took 8 bases from V and 3 from J, leaving 8 bases between them. This CDR3 has 13 amino acids. Germline assignment: CDR1 WSHSY and CDR2 SAAADI. In nucleotides, the CDR3 is TGCGCCAGCGGTGGCGGTGGGGCCAACGTCCTGACTTTC. Residues: CASGGGGANVLTF.

V gene TRBV25-1 combines with J gene TRBJ1-1; D is uncertain. V was pared by 6 bases and J by 4 bases, with 9 bases between. The CDR3 length is 12 residues. Germline V CDR1 and CDR2: MGHDK, SYGVNS. The CDR3, as DNA: TGTGCCAGCAGCGGACTTGTCACTGAAGCTTTCTTT. It encodes CASSGLVTEAFF. The full variable domain, with the rest looked up from reference TRBV25-1 and TRBJ1-1, is EADIYQTPRYLVIGTGKKITLECSQTMGHDKMYWYQQDPGMELHLIHYSYGVNSTEKGDLSSESTVSRIRTEHFPLTLESARPSHTSQYLCASSGLVTEAFFGQGTRLTVV.

This clonotype was counted only a few times. The rearrangement joins TRBV9 to TRBJ1-2; 7 bases are a match to TRBD1. The CDR3 contains 14 residues. V trimming: 0 bases; J trimming: 4 bases; junction bases outside the gene matches: 3. In germline, CDR1 is SGDLS, CDR2 YYNGEE. The DNA for the CDR3 is TGTGCCAGCAGCGTAGAGGGGGCCCCCTATGGCTACACCTTC. It translates to CASSVEGAPYGYTF.

This clonotype was seen only a few times. The J gene is TRBJ1-2, the V gene TRBV29-1; D is uncertain. Germline V gene sequence: CDR1 SQVTM, CDR2 ANQGSEA. The CDR3 sequence is 14 residues long. V was clipped by 4 bases and J by 0 bases, with 12 bases between them. The CDR3 sequence: CSVGYSEANYGYTF. Here the CDR3 DNA reads TGCAGCGTTGGGTATTCTGAAGCTAACTATGGCTACACCTTC.

This clonotype has a handful of counts. This chain uses TRBV20-1 with TRBJ1-5; D is possibly TRBD1 (5 bases). CDR1 DFQATT and CDR2 SNEGSKA come from the germline V gene (reference sequence). The CDR3 covers 11 residues. Trimming pared 3 bases from V and 13 bases from J, leaving 13 bases between. CDR3 DNA sequence: TGCAGTGCTAGCGATGGAGGGGCTCAGCATTTT. Its translation: CSASDGGAQHF.

This clonotype appeared a single time. The CDR3 DNA reads as TGTGCCAGCAGCCCTCCGGGACAGGGGCACACCATATATTTT. Translation gives CASSPPGQGHTIYF. The chain combines TRBV14 with TRBJ1-3; TRBD1 matches 10 bases. The CDR3 runs 14 residues. Germline trimming cut 4 bases from V and 8 bases from J; bases unmatched to any gene: 5. Germline V gene sequence: CDR1 SGHDN, CDR2 FVKESK.

This chain joins TRBV6-2 or TRBV6-3 and TRBJ2-1; 10 bases map to TRBD2. V gave up 6 bases and J gave up 3 bases; unmatched junction bases: 5. Per the germline V gene, CDR1 is MNHEY and CDR2 is SVGEGT. The CDR3 extends over 15 amino acids. Here the CDR3 reads CASRVAGGLYNEQFF. CDR3 in DNA: TGTGCCAGCAGAGTAGCGGGAGGACTCTACAATGAGCAGTTCTTC.

This rearrangement joins TRBV5-1 to TRBJ2-7; perhaps TRBD2 as D (6 bases). The CDR3 has 15 amino acids. The germline gives CDR1 SGHRS, CDR2 YFSETQ. V was shortened by 1 base and J by 6 bases, with 17 bases between the two germline ends. In DNA, the CDR3 is TGCGCCAGCAGCTTGAAGGGACTGGAAGTCACCGAGCAGTACTTC. It encodes CASSLKGLEVTEQYF.

CDR3 residues: CASSQATGNHEQYF. Here the CDR3 DNA reads TGTGCCAGCAGCCAAGCGACAGGGAACCACGAGCAGTACTTC. This chain joins TRBV7-9 and TRBJ2-7, with 7 bases identical to TRBD1. V trimming: 5 bases; J trimming: 5 bases; junction bases outside the gene matches: 9. This CDR3 has 14 amino acids. CDR1 is SEHNR and CDR2 is FQNEAQ in the germline V gene (reference sequence).

The genes are TRBV10-3 and TRBJ2-3, with 9 positions matching TRBD1. The ends lost 10 bases at V and 0 bases at J; junction bases unmatched: 5. CDR1 is ENHRY and CDR2 is SYGVKD in the germline V gene. The length of the CDR3 is 14 residues. DNA for the CDR3: TGTGCCACGCGGACAGGGGCTAGCACAGATACGCAGTATTTT. Amino acid sequence: CATRTGASTDTQYF.

This clonotype was detected only once. CDR3 region: CASRSYLGQLAYEQYF. CDR3 in DNA: TGTGCCAGCAGATCATACTTGGGACAGTTAGCCTACGAGCAGTACTTC. The V gene is TRBV28, the J gene TRBJ2-7; 7 nucleotides match TRBD1. The ends lost 6 bases at V and 2 bases at J; junction bases unmatched: 13. This CDR3 contains 16 residues. Germline V gene sequence: CDR1 MDHEN, CDR2 SYDVKM.

With respect to this clonotype: Compared with germline, one end of the junction differs, possibly owing to a read error. Here the CDR3 DNA reads TGTGCCGGCTCACCAGACACAGATACGCAGTATTTT. It specifies CAGSPDTDTQYF. The chain joins TRBV18 to TRBJ2-3; D not certain. The germline V gene encodes CDR1 KGHSH and CDR2 LQKENI. This CDR3 contains 12 residues. The full variable domain, completed using reference TRBV18 and TRBJ2-3, is NAGVMQNPRHLVRRRGQEARLRCSPMKGHSHVYWYRQLPEEGLKFMVYLQKENIIDESGMPKERFSAEFPKEGPSILRIQQVVRGDSAAYFCAGSPDTDTQYFGPGTRLTVL.

A word on this clonotype: A much larger clone sits a single nucleotide away, making a read error possible. The CDR3 sequence: CAISEDSNYGYTF. In nucleotides, the CDR3 is TGTGCCATCAGTGAAGACAGCAACTATGGCTACACCTTC. The chain links TRBV10-3 to TRBJ1-2, with D possibly being TRBD1 (5 bases). The ends were cut back, 3 bases at V and 2 bases at J, with 7 bases in the middle. Germline values: CDR1 ENHRY, CDR2 SYGVKD. This CDR3 has 13 residues.

This clonotype was picked up many times. The J gene is TRBJ1-1, the V gene TRBV27; D remains ambiguous. The CDR3 totals 13 residues. CDR1 and CDR2 (germline): MNHEY, SMNVEV (reference sequence). V shed 6 bases and J shed 1 base, with 9 bases lying between them. CDR3 bases: TGTGCCAGCAGCTTTGGAGGGAACACTGAAGCTTTCTTT. It translates to CASSFGGNTEAFF.

This clonotype has more than one count but fewer than ten. This chain connects TRBV10-3 to TRBJ2-7; TRBD2 matches 8 bases. This CDR3 contains 16 residues. Germline V gives CDR1 ENHRY, CDR2 SYGVKD. The V segment lost 4 bases and the J segment 2 bases; nucleotides outside the gene matches: 10. The CDR3 reads CAISGQKTGGPYEQYF. The CDR3 DNA sequence: TGTGCCATCAGTGGCCAAAAGACGGGAGGGCCCTACGAGCAGTACTTC.

The V call is TRBV5-6, the J call TRBJ1-2; tentatively, D is TRBD1 (5 bases). Trimming stripped 4 bases from V and 5 bases from J, with 15 bases between. The CDR3 contains 14 residues. Germline CDR1 reads SGHDT; CDR2 reads YYEEEE. CDR3 amino acids: CASSPLDSLYGYTF. CDR3 bases: TGTGCCAGCAGCCCCCTCGACAGCCTATATGGCTACACCTTC.

The CDR3 protein is CASSYAGLATEAFF. The CDR3 nucleotides read TGTGCCAGCAGTTACGCAGGGTTGGCCACTGAAGCTTTCTTT. The V and J genes are TRBV6-2 or TRBV6-3 and TRBJ1-1; possible D gene TRBD1, 5 bases. The length of the CDR3 is 14 residues. Germline V gene lookup returns CDR1 MNHEY and CDR2 SVGEGT. The germline V and J ends were trimmed by 2 bases and 4 bases, with 11 bases remaining between them.